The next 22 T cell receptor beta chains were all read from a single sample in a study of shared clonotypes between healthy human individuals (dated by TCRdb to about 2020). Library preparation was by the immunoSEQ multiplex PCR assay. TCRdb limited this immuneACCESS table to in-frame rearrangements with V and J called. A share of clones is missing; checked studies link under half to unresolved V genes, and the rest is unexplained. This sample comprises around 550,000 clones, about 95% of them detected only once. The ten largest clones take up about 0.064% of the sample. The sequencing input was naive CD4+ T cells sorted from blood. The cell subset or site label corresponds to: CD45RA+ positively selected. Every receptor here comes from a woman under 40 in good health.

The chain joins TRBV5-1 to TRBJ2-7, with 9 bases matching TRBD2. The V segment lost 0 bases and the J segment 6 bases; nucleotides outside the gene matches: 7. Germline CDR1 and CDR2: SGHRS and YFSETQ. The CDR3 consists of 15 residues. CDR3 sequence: CASSLGAGGPPEQYF. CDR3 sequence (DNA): TGCGCCAGCAGCTTGGGTGCGGGAGGGCCCCCCGAGCAGTACTTC.

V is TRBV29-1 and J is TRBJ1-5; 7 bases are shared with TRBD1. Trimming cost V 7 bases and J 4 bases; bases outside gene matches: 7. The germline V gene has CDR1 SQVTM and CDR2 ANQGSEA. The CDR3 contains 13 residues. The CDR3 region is CSATTGLNQPQHF. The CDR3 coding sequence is TGCAGCGCCACGACAGGGTTAAATCAGCCCCAGCATTTT.

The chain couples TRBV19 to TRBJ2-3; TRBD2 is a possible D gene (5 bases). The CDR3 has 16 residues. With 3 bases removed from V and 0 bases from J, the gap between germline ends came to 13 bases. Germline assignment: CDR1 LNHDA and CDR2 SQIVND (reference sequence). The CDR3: CASSIRRPTSTDTQYF. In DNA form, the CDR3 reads TGTGCCAGTAGTATTCGGAGGCCAACTAGCACAGATACGCAGTATTTT.

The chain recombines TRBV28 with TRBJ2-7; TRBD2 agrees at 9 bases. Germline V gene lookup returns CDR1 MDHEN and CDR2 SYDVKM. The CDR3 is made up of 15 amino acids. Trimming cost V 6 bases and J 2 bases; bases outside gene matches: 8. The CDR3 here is CASRPALAGAYEQYF. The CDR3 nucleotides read TGTGCCAGCAGGCCCGCCTTAGCGGGAGCCTACGAGCAGTACTTC.

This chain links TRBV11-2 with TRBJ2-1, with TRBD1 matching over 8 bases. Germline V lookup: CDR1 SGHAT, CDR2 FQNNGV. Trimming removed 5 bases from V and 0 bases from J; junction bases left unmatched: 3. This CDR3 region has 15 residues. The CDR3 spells CASSLDRGSYNEQFF. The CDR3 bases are TGTGCCAGCAGCCTCGACAGGGGCTCCTACAATGAGCAGTTCTTC.

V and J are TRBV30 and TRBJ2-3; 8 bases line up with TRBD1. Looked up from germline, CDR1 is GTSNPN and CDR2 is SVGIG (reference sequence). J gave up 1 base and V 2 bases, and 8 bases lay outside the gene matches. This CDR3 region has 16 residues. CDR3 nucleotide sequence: TGTGCCTGGAGTCACTTGGACAGGGTTGGCACAGATACGCAGTATTTT. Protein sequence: CAWSHLDRVGTDTQYF.

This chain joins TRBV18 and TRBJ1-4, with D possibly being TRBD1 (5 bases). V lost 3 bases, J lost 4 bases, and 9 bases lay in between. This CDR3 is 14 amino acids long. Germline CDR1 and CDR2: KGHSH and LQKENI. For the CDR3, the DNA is TGTGCCAGCTCACCGGTGGGACTTAATGAAAAACTGTTTTTT. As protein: CASSPVGLNEKLFF.

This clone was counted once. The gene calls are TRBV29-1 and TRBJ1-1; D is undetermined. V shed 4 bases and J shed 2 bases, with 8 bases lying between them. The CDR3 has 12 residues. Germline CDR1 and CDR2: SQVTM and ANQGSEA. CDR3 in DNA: TGCAGCGTTGGGAGAGAAAACACTGAAGCTTTCTTT. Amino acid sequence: CSVGRENTEAFF.

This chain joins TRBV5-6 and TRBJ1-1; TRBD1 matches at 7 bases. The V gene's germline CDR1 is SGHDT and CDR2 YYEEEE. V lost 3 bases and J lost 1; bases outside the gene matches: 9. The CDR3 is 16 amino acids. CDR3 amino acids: CASSSGRRGTNTEAFF. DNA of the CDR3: TGTGCCAGCAGCTCCGGGCGCAGGGGGACGAACACTGAAGCTTTCTTT.

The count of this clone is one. CDR3 DNA: TGCGCCAGCAGCGGCGACAGGGAGCAGTACTTC. Its protein is CASSGDREQYF. V gene TRBV5-1 combines with J gene TRBJ2-7, with a weak D call TRBD1 (6 bases). Trimming stripped 4 bases from V and 7 bases from J, with 9 bases between. The CDR3 runs to 11 residues. Per the germline V gene, CDR1 is SGHRS and CDR2 is YFSETQ.

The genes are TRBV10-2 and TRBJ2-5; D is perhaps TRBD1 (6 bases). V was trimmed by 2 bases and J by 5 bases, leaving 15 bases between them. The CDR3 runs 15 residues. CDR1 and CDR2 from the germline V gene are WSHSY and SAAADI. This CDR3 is CASSEVLGAQETQYF. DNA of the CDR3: TGCGCCAGCAGTGAGGTCCTGGGGGCACAGGAGACCCAGTACTTC.

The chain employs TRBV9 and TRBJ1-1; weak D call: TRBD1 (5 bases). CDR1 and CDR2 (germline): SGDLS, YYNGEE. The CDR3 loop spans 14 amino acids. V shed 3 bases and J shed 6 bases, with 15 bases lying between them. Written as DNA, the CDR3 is TGTGCCAGCAGCGCAGGGAATTGGGGGTCTGAAGCTTTCTTT. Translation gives CASSAGNWGSEAFF.

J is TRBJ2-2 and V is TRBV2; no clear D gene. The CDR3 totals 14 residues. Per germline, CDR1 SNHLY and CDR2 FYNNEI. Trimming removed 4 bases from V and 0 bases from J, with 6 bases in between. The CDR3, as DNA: TGTGCCAGCAGTGTTCGGACGAACACCGGGGAGCTGTTTTTT. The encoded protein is CASSVRTNTGELFF. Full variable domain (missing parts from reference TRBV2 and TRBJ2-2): EPEVTQTPSHQVTQMGQEVILRCVPISNHLYFYWYRQILGQKVEFLVSFYNNEISEKSEIFDDQFSVERPDGSNFTLKIRSTKLEDSAMYFCASSVRTNTGELFFGEGSRLTVL.

DNA of the CDR3: TGTGCCAGCAACCCACAGGGGACCACTGAAGCTTTCTTT. Translating it yields CASNPQGTTEAFF. V usage is TRBV6-1 and J usage is TRBJ1-1; 7 nucleotides match TRBD1. This CDR3 region has 13 residues. Looked up from germline, CDR1 is MNHNS and CDR2 is SASEGT. V shed 7 bases, J shed 4 bases, and the junction held 6 bases outside the gene matches.

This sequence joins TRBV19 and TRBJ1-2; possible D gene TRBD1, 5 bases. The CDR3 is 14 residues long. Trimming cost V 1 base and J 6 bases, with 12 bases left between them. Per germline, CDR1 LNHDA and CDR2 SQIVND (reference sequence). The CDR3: CASSIVAGRDGYTF. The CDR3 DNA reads TGTGCCAGTAGTATAGTTGCAGGGAGAGATGGCTACACCTTC.

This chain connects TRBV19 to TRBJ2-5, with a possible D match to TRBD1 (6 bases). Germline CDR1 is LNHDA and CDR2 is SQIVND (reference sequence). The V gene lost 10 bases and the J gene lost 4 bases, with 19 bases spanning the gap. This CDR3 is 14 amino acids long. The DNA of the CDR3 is TGTGCCACCAATAAACAGGGAAATAGAGAGACCCAGTACTTC. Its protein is CATNKQGNRETQYF. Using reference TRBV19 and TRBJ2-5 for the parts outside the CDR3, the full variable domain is DGGITQSPKYLFRKEGQNVTLSCEQNLNHDAMYWYRQDPGQGLRLIYYSQIVNDFQKGDIAEGYSVSREKKESFPLTVTSAQKNPTAFYLCATNKQGNRETQYFGPGTRLLVL.

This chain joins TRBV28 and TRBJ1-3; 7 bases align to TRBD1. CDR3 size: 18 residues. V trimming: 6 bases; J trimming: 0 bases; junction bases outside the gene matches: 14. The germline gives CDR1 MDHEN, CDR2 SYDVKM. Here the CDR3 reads CASSLPLQGDLSGNTIYF. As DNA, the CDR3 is TGTGCCAGCAGCCTCCCGCTCCAGGGGGACCTCTCTGGAAACACCATATATTTT.

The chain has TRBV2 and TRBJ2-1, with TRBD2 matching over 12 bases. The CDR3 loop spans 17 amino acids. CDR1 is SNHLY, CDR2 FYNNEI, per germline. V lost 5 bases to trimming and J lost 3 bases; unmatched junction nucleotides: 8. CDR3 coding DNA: TGTGCCAGCAGTCCCCAAATGACTAGCGGGGGCTACAATGAGCAGTTCTTC. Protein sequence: CASSPQMTSGGYNEQFF.

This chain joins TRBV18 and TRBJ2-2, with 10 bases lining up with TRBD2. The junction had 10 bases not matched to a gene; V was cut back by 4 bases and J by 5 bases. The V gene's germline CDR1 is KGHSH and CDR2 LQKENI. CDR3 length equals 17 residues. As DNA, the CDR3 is TGTGCCAGCTCACGATCGACTAGCGGGTTCGGTACCGGGGAGCTGTTTTTT. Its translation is CASSRSTSGFGTGELFF.

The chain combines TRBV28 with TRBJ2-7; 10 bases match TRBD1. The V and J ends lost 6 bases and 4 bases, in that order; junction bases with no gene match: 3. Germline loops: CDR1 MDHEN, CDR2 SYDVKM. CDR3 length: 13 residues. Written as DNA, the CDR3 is TGTGCCAGCAGCCGACAGGGGGCTTACGAGCAGTACTTC. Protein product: CASSRQGAYEQYF.

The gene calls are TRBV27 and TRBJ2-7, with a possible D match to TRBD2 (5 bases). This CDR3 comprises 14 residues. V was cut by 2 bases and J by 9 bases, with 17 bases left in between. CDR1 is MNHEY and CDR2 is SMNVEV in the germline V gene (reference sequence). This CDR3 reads CASSLTSDPKGQYF. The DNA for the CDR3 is TGTGCCAGCAGTTTAACTAGTGATCCAAAGGGGCAGTACTTC.

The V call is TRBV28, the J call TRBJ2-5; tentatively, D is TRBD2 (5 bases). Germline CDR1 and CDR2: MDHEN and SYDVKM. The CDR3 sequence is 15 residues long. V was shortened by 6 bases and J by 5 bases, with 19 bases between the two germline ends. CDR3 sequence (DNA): TGTGCCAGCAGCCGGCGGGTCCTAGCTCGGGAGACCCAGTACTTC. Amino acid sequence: CASSRRVLARETQYF.